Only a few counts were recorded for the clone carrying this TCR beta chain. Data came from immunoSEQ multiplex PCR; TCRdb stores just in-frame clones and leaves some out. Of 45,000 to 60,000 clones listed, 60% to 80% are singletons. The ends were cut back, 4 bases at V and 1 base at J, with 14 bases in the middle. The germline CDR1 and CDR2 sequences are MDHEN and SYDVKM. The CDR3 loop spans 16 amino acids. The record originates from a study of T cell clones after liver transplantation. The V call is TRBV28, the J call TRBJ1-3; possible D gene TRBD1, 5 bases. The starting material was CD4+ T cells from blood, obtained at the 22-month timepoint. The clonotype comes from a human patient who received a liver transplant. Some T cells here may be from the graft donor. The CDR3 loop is CASSSGGTRSGNTIYF. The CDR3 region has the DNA TGTGCCAGCAGTTCGGGGGGGACGAGATCTGGAAACACCATATATTTT.